Shown below are 8 T cell receptor beta chains from a single sample sequenced in a study of blood T cell repertoires in COVID-19. Repertoires were generated with immunoSEQ multiplex PCR, while TCRdb's copy carries only in-frame clones and drops some. The data show around 94,000 clones, 70% to 85% seen once. What was sequenced was peripheral blood. Receptor source: a man aged 60 to 75 with active or convalescent COVID-19.

The genes are TRBV7-6 and TRBJ2-3; 8 nucleotides align to TRBD2. Germline V gene sequence: CDR1 SGHVS, CDR2 FNYEAQ. The J segment lost 0 bases and the V segment lost 4 bases, leaving 12 bases of the junction unmatched. This CDR3 spans 18 amino acids. The CDR3 nucleotides read TGTGCCAGCAGCTCCCTCGGTGGGAGCGGGAGAAGCACAGATACGCAGTATTTT. This translates into CASSSLGGSGRSTDTQYF.

The rearrangement joins TRBV27 to TRBJ2-1; D call uncertain. V was pared by 5 bases and J by 0 bases, with 17 bases between. The CDR3 is 17 amino acids. Germline CDR1 and CDR2: MNHEY and SMNVEV (reference sequence). The CDR3 DNA reads as TGTGCCAGCAGTCCCCTCGGGTCCATTGGCTCCTACAATGAGCAGTTCTTC. Protein product: CASSPLGSIGSYNEQFF.

The chain uses TRBV5-1 and TRBJ1-2; the D is unclear. Germline V gene data show CDR1 as SGHRS and CDR2 as YFSETQ. The CDR3 runs to 13 residues. V was pared by 0 bases and J by 4 bases, with 7 bases between. In DNA form, the CDR3 reads TGCGCCAGCAGCTTGGACAGCCTCTATGGCTACACCTTC. Protein product: CASSLDSLYGYTF.

J is TRBJ2-7 and V is TRBV18, with a tentative D call TRBD1 (6 bases). CDR3 length equals 15 residues. The germline V gene encodes CDR1 KGHSH and CDR2 LQKENI. V was cut by 0 bases and J by 6 bases, with 15 bases left in between. The CDR3 DNA sequence: TGTGCCAGCTCACCACCGGGGGCAGGCTATGGCGAGCAGTACTTC. Translation gives CASSPPGAGYGEQYF. Based on the CDR3 plus reference TRBV18 and TRBJ2-7, the full variable domain is NAGVMQNPRHLVRRRGQEARLRCSPMKGHSHVYWYRQLPEEGLKFMVYLQKENIIDESGMPKERFSAEFPKEGPSILRIQQVVRGDSAAYFCASSPPGAGYGEQYFGPGTRLTVT.

The CDR3 region has the DNA TGTGCCAGCAGGACAGGGATTCGAGAGACCCAGTACTTC. It encodes CASRTGIRETQYF. V and J are TRBV7-2 and TRBJ2-5, with 7 positions matching TRBD1. Trimming took 6 bases from V and 4 from J; bases not matched to a gene: 5. CDR3 size: 13 residues. Germline CDR1 reads SGHTA; CDR2 reads FQGNSA.

The rearrangement uses TRBV6-1 and TRBJ2-3; TRBD2 agrees at 7 bases. Germline trimming cut 4 bases from V and 0 bases from J; bases unmatched to any gene: 7. Per the germline V gene, CDR1 is MNHNS and CDR2 is SASEGT. The CDR3 runs to 16 residues. The CDR3 protein is CASSGLAASSTDTQYF. The CDR3 nucleotides read TGTGCCAGCAGTGGACTAGCTGCGTCTAGCACAGATACGCAGTATTTT.

The V and J genes are TRBV7-2 and TRBJ2-1; D may be TRBD2 (5 bases). The V gene's germline CDR1 is SGHTA and CDR2 FQGNSA. The CDR3 runs 12 residues. V was shortened by 3 bases and J by 14 bases, with 14 bases between the two germline ends. In DNA form, the CDR3 reads TGTGCCAGCAGCTTGGAACCGGGAAGGGAGTTCTTC. Its translation is CASSLEPGREFF.

The J gene is TRBJ2-7, the V gene TRBV12-5; tentatively, D is TRBD1 (5 bases). Germline assignment: CDR1 LGHNT and CDR2 FRNRAP. The CDR3 runs to 15 residues. V shed 0 bases and J shed 2 bases, with 11 bases lying between them. The CDR3 DNA follows: TGTGCTAGTGGTTTGGTAGGTTGGGGCACCTACGAGCAGTACGTC. This sequence encodes CASGLVGWGTYEQYV.